This TCR beta chain is drawn from a study of Ad26.COV2.S vaccination and SARS-CoV-2 variants (TCRdb year 2021). Background for the entire study: Donors in the vaccine arm were drawn from COV1001, a phase I-IIa trial of Ad26.COV2.S in healthy adults that was multicentre, randomized, double-blind and placebo-controlled. Ad26.COV2.S was given intramuscularly at 5x10^10 or 1x10^11 viral particles, as a single shot or as two shots 56 days apart. TCRbeta repertoire sequencing was used to assess the specificity and breadth of SARS-CoV-2-reactive T cell receptors after Ad26.COV2.S vaccination. The TCR-sequenced set comprised approximately 32 samples: approximately 19 Ad26.COV2.S vaccine recipients, 5 placebo recipients and 8 SARS-CoV-2 convalescent individuals. Trial participants were randomized into five groups of five, in which low-dose or high-dose Ad26.COV2.S was given once or twice, or placebo was given on both occasions. Throughout the experiments and outcome assessment, investigators stayed blinded to trial group allocation.

What the authors observed across the whole study: According to the authors, total T cell responses may have been underestimated by the TCR breadth and depth analyses. Comparing responses between vaccine doses or regimens was not something the study was powered to do. Higher spike-specific TCR breadth was observed in Ad26.COV2.S recipients than in placebo recipients (P = 0.0014). Vaccine and placebo recipients had similar non-spike TCR breadth, a finding consistent with the vaccine containing only spike. Substantial breadth of spike-specific CD8+ and CD4+ T cell responses was reported after vaccination.

Comment on this clone: No antigen is known for it. One base away there is no much larger clone; base qualities are not given.

The immunoSEQ Assay was used to sequence TCRbeta CDR3 regions. After extraction, genomic DNA underwent amplification by bias-controlled multiplex PCR, followed by high-throughput sequencing. Processing in the source paper ran as follows. To quantify the absolute abundance of each unique TCRbeta CDR3 region, sequences were collapsed and filtered. Usable DNA was measured by amplifying reference genes present in all nucleated cells, and TCRbeta template counts were normalized to that usable DNA to estimate T cell fraction. Repertoire TCRs were annotated as SARS-CoV-2-specific by exact matching of V gene, CDR3 amino acid sequence and J gene to a known reactive TCR set. The reference SARS-CoV-2 TCR set was obtained from MIRA and was filtered for enrichment in COVID-19-positive ImmuneCODE repertoires, whereby public or cross-reactive TCRs were removed. Using the MIRA antigens, annotated TCRs were further analysed by specific ORF or by position within an ORF. Breadth was defined as the number of annotated unique rearrangements divided by the total number of unique productive rearrangements, and depth was defined as the summed frequency of the annotated unique rearrangements. TCR breadth was compared between groups using two-sided Wilcoxon rank-sum tests. In TCRdb, the immuneACCESS table is reduced to in-frame sequences with V and J assigned. These tables do not hold every clone; where another copy was compared, an unresolved V gene accounts for under half, and the others remain unexplained. V, J and clone size are taken as reported in that table, and D and trimming were inferred from the DNA itself. The sample table shows hundreds of thousands of clones, and roughly 90% are seen once. The ten largest clones represent 9% to 15% of the sample.

CDR1 and CDR2, per the germline V gene, are KGHDR and SFDVKD. V is shortened by 4 bases, J by 7 bases, and the region joining them spans 10 bases. The CDR3 runs 13 amino acids, cysteine and phenylalanine included. The sequence is cut down to CDR3 DNA, 39 bases in frame from base 1. The label giving this sample's treatment or condition can be read as: around 19 received Ad26.COV2.S at low or high dose, single or two shots; about five received placebo; per-sample allocation not given. Repertoires of vaccine and placebo recipients were sequenced from samples collected on day 63 after the first injection. Cohort 1b enrolled roughly 25 adults aged 18-55 years at a single site in Boston, USA, between 29 July and 7 August 2020. Ad26.COV2.S consisted of a replication-incompetent adenovirus type 26 vector by which a prefusion-stabilized SARS-CoV-2 spike protein from the original Wuhan strain was expressed.

This sequence originates from a person aged 18-60 years who received the Ad26.COV2.S COVID-19 vaccine or a placebo. The material was peripheral blood, obtained in a trial of Ad26.COV2.S vaccine versus placebo. In this chain, TRBV24-1 is recombined with TRBJ2-1, with TRBD2 perhaps the D gene, on 5 matching bases. This receptor has the CDR3 CATSDRGWNEQFF. The DNA sequence is as follows: TGTGCCACCAGTGACCGGGGTTGGAATGAGCAGTTCTTC.